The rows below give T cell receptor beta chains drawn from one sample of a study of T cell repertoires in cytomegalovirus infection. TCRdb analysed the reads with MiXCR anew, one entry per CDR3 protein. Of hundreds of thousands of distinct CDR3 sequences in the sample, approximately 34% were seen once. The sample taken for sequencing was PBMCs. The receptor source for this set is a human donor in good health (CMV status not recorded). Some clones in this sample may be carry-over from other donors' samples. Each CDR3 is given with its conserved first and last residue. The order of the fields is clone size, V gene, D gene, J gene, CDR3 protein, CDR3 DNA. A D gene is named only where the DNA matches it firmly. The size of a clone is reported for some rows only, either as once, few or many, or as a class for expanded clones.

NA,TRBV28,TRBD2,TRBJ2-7,CASRVVGGPGSYEQYF,TGTGCCAGCAGGGTCGTGGGAGGGCCTGGATCCTACGAGCAGTACTTC
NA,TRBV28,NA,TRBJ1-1,CASSLGAPGVLNTEAFF,TGTGCCAGCAGTTTAGGGGCGCCAGGGGTTCTGAACACTGAAGCTTTCTTT
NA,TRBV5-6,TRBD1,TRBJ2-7,CASSQGQGLYEQYF,TGTGCCAGCAGCCAAGGACAGGGCTTGTACGAGCAGTACTTC
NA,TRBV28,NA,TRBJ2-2,CASSLRTGLTGELFF,TGTGCCAGCAGTTTGCGAACAGGTCTGACCGGGGAGCTGTTTTTT
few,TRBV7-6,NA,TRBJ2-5,CASSVQDQGSKTQYF,TGTGCCAGCAGCGTTCAAGACCAGGGCTCGAAGACCCAGTACTTC
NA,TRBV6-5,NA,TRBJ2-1,CASRPGPTRNEQFF,TGTGCCAGCCGCCCGGGACCGACACGCAATGAGCAGTTCTTC
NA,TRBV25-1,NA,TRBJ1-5,CASSDTVTADQPQHF,TGTGCCAGCAGTGATACGGTAACGGCTGATCAGCCCCAGCATTTT
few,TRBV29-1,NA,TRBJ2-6,CSVALGGISSSGANVLTF,TGCAGCGTTGCTCTCGGGGGTATCAGCAGTTCTGGGGCCAACGTCCTGACTTTC
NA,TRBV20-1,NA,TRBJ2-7,CSARSPLSSYEQYF,TGCAGTGCTAGATCCCCCTTAAGCTCCTACGAGCAGTACTTC
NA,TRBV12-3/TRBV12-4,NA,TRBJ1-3,CAGRDTSSGNTIYF,TGTGCCGGAAGGGACACCAGCTCTGGAAACACCATATATTTT
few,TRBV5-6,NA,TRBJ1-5,CASSWGAQGWQPQHF,TGTGCCAGCAGCTGGGGGGCCCAGGGCTGGCAGCCCCAGCATTTT
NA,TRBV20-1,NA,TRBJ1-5,CSARPLRVQPQHF,TGCAGTGCTAGACCCCTTAGGGTTCAGCCCCAGCATTTT
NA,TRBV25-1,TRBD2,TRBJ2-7,CASSDPSGVYEQYF,TGTGCCAGCAGTGACCCTAGCGGGGTCTACGAGCAGTACTTC
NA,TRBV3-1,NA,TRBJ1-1,CASSQVLQRNTEAFF,TGTGCCAGCAGCCAAGTTCTGCAGAGGAACACTGAAGCTTTCTTT
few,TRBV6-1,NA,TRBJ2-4,CASRGLNIQYF,TGTGCCAGCAGGGGTTTGAACATTCAGTACTTC
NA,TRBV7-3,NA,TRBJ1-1,CASSQGSGRNTEAFF,TGTGCCAGCAGCCAAGGCAGCGGAAGGAACACTGAAGCTTTCTTT
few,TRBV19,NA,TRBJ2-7,CASSFGHEQYF,TGTGCCAGTAGTTTCGGACACGAGCAGTACTTC
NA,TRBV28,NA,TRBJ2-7,CASFWGAEQYF,TGTGCCAGTTTCTGGGGGGCCGAGCAGTACTTC
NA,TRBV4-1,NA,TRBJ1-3,CASSLPVGRGQDSGNTIYF,TGCGCCAGCAGCCTCCCGGTGGGCCGGGGACAAGACTCTGGAAACACCATATATTTT
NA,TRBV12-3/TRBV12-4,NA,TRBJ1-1,CASSIRENTEAFF,TGTGCCAGCAGTATCCGGGAGAACACTGAAGCTTTCTTT
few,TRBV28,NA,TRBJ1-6,CASSSSGPLNYNFALHF,TGTGCCAGCAGTTCCTCGGGCCCCCTGAACTATAATTTCGCCCTCCACTTT
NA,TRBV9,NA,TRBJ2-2,CASSVWADTGELFF,TGTGCCAGCAGCGTGTGGGCGGACACCGGGGAGCTGTTTTTT
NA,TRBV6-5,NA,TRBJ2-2,CASSYRGPNTGELFF,TGTGCCAGCAGTTACCGAGGGCCCAACACCGGGGAGCTGTTTTTT
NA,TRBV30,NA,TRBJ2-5,CAWSVGSGETQYF,TGTGCCTGGAGTGTAGGTAGTGGAGAGACCCAGTACTTC
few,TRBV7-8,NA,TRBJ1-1,CASSWGTVVLGLTEAFF,TGTGCCAGCAGCTGGGGGACGGTGGTTCTCGGACTCACTGAAGCTTTCTTT
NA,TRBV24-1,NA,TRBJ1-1,CATSDSGFEAFF,TGTGCCACCAGTGACTCAGGGTTTGAAGCTTTCTTT
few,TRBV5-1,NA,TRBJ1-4,CASSVEGVANEKLFF,TGCGCCAGCAGCGTGGAAGGGGTTGCTAATGAAAAACTGTTTTTT
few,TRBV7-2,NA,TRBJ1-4,CASSLRASTNEKLFF,TGTGCCAGCAGCTTGCGGGCCTCAACTAATGAAAAACTGTTTTTT
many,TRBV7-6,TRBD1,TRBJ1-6,CASSPGEKGQYNSPLHF,TGTGCCAGCAGCCCAGGGGAGAAGGGACAGTATAATTCACCCCTCCACTTT
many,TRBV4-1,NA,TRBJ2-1,CASTDSGRGDDEQFF,TGCGCCAGCACGGATTCGGGCAGGGGGGACGATGAGCAGTTCTTC
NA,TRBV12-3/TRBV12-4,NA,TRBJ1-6,CASSLGKLTGRGMTPLHF,TGTGCCAGCAGTTTAGGGAAACTCACAGGGAGGGGCATGACACCCCTCCACTTT
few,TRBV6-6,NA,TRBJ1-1,CASMRVFSMNTEAFF,TGTGCCAGCATGAGGGTCTTTTCTATGAACACTGAAGCTTTCTTT
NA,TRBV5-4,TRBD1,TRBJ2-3,CASSPTGIDTQYF,TGTGCCAGCAGCCCGACAGGGATAGATACGCAGTATTTT
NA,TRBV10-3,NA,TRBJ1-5,CAISGGGGSNQPQHF,TGTGCCATCAGTGGCGGGGGTGGTAGCAATCAGCCCCAGCATTTT
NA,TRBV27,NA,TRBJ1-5,CASSLSSGDQPQHF,TGTGCCAGCAGTTTATCATCCGGGGATCAGCCCCAGCATTTT
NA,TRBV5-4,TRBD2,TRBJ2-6,CASSLWGGGSGANVLTF,TGTGCCAGCAGCTTGTGGGGGGGAGGCTCTGGGGCCAACGTCCTGACTTTC
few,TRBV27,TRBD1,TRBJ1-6,CASSLFWTGAGSPLHF,TGTGCCAGCAGTTTATTTTGGACAGGAGCGGGATCACCCCTCCACTTT
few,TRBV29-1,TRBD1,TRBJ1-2,CSVEGQGADYGYTF,TGCAGCGTAGAGGGACAGGGGGCGGACTATGGCTACACCTTC
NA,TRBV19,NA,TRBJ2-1,CASSIVTGGTTPYNEQFF,TGTGCCAGTAGTATCGTGACAGGTGGGACTACACCCTACAATGAGCAGTTCTTC
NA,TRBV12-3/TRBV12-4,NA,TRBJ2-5,CASRRQAPRLEETQYF,TGTGCCAGCAGGAGACAGGCCCCGCGTTTGGAAGAGACCCAGTACTTC
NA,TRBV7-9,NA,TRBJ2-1,CASSPRDSGRKNEQFF,TGTGCCAGCAGCCCCCGGGATAGCGGAAGAAAAAATGAGCAGTTCTTC
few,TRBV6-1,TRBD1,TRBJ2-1,CASSYLDRGDFIEQFF,TGTGCCAGCAGTTACCTAGACAGGGGGGATTTTATTGAGCAGTTCTTC
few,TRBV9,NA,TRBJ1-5,CASSVDPQPNQPQHF,TGTGCCAGCAGCGTAGATCCCCAACCCAATCAGCCCCAGCATTTT
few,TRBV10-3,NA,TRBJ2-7,CAIGAQTSYEQYF,TGTGCCATCGGGGCCCAGACCTCCTACGAGCAGTACTTC
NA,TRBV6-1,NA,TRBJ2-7,CASSEPPLPREQYF,TGTGCCAGCAGTGAACCCCCGCTACCAAGAGAGCAGTACTTC
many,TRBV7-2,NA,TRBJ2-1,CASSLAGGGAYNEQFF,TGTGCCAGCAGCTTAGCGGGAGGGGGCGCCTACAATGAGCAGTTCTTC
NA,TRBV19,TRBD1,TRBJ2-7,CASSRKRQGSYEQYF,TGTGCCAGTAGTAGAAAGAGACAGGGTTCCTACGAGCAGTACTTC